The 20 T cell receptor beta chains below were found in one sample sequenced in a study of human T cells and chemical hapten exposure. As to time point: patch test 2, 6 weeks after DPC sensitization. The sample's treatment: therapeutic diphenylcyclopropenone sensitization with weekly scalp DPC. Using its own MiXCR run on the RACE reads, TCRdb lists one record per CDR3 protein. The data show approximately 80,000 distinct CDR3 sequences, roughly 10% seen once. The source was whole blood, collected in connection with sensitization to the hapten diphenylcyclopropenone (DPC). The receptors come from a woman in her 30s with alopecia areata. Some clones in this sample may be carry-over from other donors' samples.

There are a few counts of this clonotype. The chain combines TRBV12-3 or TRBV12-4 with TRBJ2-5; TRBD1 matches at 8 bases. Losses at the gene ends were 5 bases for V and 3 bases for J; bases not matched to a gene: 8. The CDR3 is made up of 15 amino acids. CDR3 loop: CASSPRDRLEETQYF. In DNA form, the CDR3 reads TGTGCCAGCAGTCCCCGGGACAGGCTAGAAGAGACCCAGTACTTC.

This clonotype has only one observation. This sequence joins TRBV28 and TRBJ1-2; no definite D call. V lost 3 bases and J lost 3, with 5 bases in between. CDR3 size: 12 residues. Germline loops: CDR1 MDHEN, CDR2 SYDVKM. DNA for the CDR3: TGTGCCAGCAGTTTCATTGACTATGGCTACACCTTC. Translation gives CASSFIDYGYTF.

V gene TRBV6-6 combines with J gene TRBJ1-5, with 8 positions matching TRBD1. The J segment lost 6 bases and the V segment lost 6 bases, leaving 7 bases of the junction unmatched. The CDR3 has 14 amino acids. Per germline, CDR1 MNHNY and CDR2 SVGAGI (reference sequence). The CDR3 DNA sequence: TGTGCCAGCAGAACAGGACAGGGATCTCAGCCCCAGCATTTT. Translating it yields CASRTGQGSQPQHF.

The sample holds many counts of this clonotype. This chain uses TRBV12-3 or TRBV12-4 with TRBJ2-3; D is perhaps TRBD2 (5 bases). Trimming took off 5 bases at V and 4 bases at J, with 10 bases between the two ends. This CDR3 region has 13 residues. The CDR3 DNA sequence: TGTGCCAGCAGTACATTCGGGGCAGATACGCAGTATTTT. Translation gives CASSTFGADTQYF.

This clonotype was counted a few times. J is TRBJ2-5 and V is TRBV24-1; D is possibly TRBD1 (5 bases). The length of the CDR3 is 15 residues. Germline values: CDR1 KGHDR, CDR2 SFDVKD. Trimming took off 5 bases at V and 0 bases at J, with 12 bases between the two ends. The CDR3 loop is CATSGSGPYQETQYF. Written as DNA, the CDR3 is TGTGCCACCAGTGGATCAGGGCCGTACCAAGAGACCCAGTACTTC.

The chain employs TRBV6-5 and TRBJ1-1, with TRBD1 matching over 7 bases. Trimming cost V 6 bases and J 4 bases; bases outside gene matches: 8. The CDR3 sequence is 14 residues long. Germline V gives CDR1 MNHEY, CDR2 SVGAGI. The CDR3: CASRTGSPVTEAFF. CDR3 DNA sequence: TGTGCCAGCAGGACAGGGTCCCCCGTCACTGAAGCTTTCTTT.

This clonotype was detected only a few times. CDR3 protein: CASSGTGRWDQPQHF. The CDR3 DNA follows: TGTGCCAGCAGTGGTACAGGGCGGTGGGATCAGCCCCAGCATTTT. The rearrangement joins TRBV6-1 to TRBJ1-5; D perhaps matches TRBD1 (6 bases). Per germline, CDR1 MNHNS and CDR2 SASEGT. Trimming cost V 4 bases and J 5 bases, with 15 bases left between them. This CDR3 is built from 15 residues.

This clonotype was observed a handful of times. This rearrangement joins TRBV28 to TRBJ1-2, with 10 bases fitting TRBD1. CDR3 size: 14 residues. Germline V gene data show CDR1 as MDHEN and CDR2 as SYDVKM. After removal of 7 bases from V and 2 bases from J, the junction contained 4 bases not matched to a gene. The CDR3 DNA follows: TGTGCCAGCACCTTGGGACAGGGGAACTATGGCTACACCTTC. Protein: CASTLGQGNYGYTF.

The table lists this clonotype with many counts. The V call is TRBV11-2, the J call TRBJ2-2; TRBD2 aligns across 10 bases. Germline CDR1 and CDR2: SGHAT and FQNNGV. V trimming: 3 bases; J trimming: 5 bases; junction bases outside the gene matches: 3. This CDR3 region has 15 residues. This CDR3 is CASSFFSGRTGELFF. Here the CDR3 DNA reads TGTGCCAGCAGCTTCTTTAGCGGGAGGACCGGGGAGCTGTTTTTT.

This clonotype came up a few times. This chain joins TRBV11-2 and TRBJ2-5, with 8 bases aligning to TRBD2. The CDR3 is 14 amino acids. Per the germline V gene, CDR1 is SGHAT and CDR2 is FQNNGV. With 0 bases clipped from V and 9 bases from J, the junction kept 6 bases outside the gene matches. CDR3 sequence: CASSLDLPGGAQYF. CDR3 bases: TGTGCCAGCAGCTTAGATCTGCCCGGGGGGGCCCAGTACTTC.

This chain uses TRBV28 with TRBJ2-5; no clear D gene. Germline-derived CDR1 and CDR2 are MDHEN and SYDVKM. V lost 6 bases, J lost 2 bases, and 10 bases lay in between. The CDR3 is 13 amino acids. The CDR3 region has the DNA TGTGCCAGCAGATCATACCCACAAGAGACCCAGTACTTC. Its protein product is CASRSYPQETQYF.

This clonotype was recorded many times. The V call is TRBV29-1, the J call TRBJ2-1; D is possibly TRBD1 (5 bases). The CDR3 covers 12 residues. Germline CDR1 is SQVTM and CDR2 is ANQGSEA. Trimming removed 6 bases from V and 7 bases from J, with 13 bases in between. CDR3 DNA: TGCAGCGTGTGGGGCCTCCTGAATGAGCAGTTCTTC. As protein: CSVWGLLNEQFF.

Many counts were recorded for this clonotype. Here the CDR3 reads CASSPTQGSYGYTF. CDR3 DNA sequence: TGTGCCAGCAGCCCCACACAGGGAAGCTATGGCTACACCTTC. This chain links TRBV3-1 with TRBJ1-2, with D perhaps TRBD1 (6 bases). The CDR3 runs to 14 residues. V shed 4 bases and J shed 4 bases, with 13 bases lying between them. Germline CDR1 is LGHDT and CDR2 is YNNKEL (reference sequence).

This clonotype was detected many times. This chain connects TRBV11-2 to TRBJ2-7; 9 bases are shared with TRBD1. The CDR3 runs to 13 residues. CDR1 and CDR2 from the germline V gene are SGHAT and FQNNGV. V shed 5 bases and J 6 bases; nucleotides not matched to a gene: 5. The chain's CDR3 is CASSGTGSFEQYF. The CDR3 bases are TGTGCCAGCAGCGGGACAGGGAGTTTCGAGCAGTACTTC.

At least ten counts were recorded for this clonotype. The chain employs TRBV18 and TRBJ1-5, with 7 bases lining up with TRBD1. V lost 4 bases and J lost 7; bases outside the gene matches: 4. The CDR3 has 13 amino acids. Per the germline V gene, CDR1 is KGHSH and CDR2 is LQKENI. CDR3: CASSLQGEQPQHF. CDR3 nucleotide sequence: TGTGCCAGCTCACTCCAGGGGGAGCAGCCCCAGCATTTT.

This clonotype occurred many times. The chain combines TRBV29-1 with TRBJ2-2; D might be TRBD2 (6 bases). The germline V gene encodes CDR1 SQVTM and CDR2 ANQGSEA. The length of the CDR3 is 12 residues. Between the trimmed V and J ends, which lost 6 bases and 6 bases, there was a span of 11 bases. CDR3 sequence: CSVRGGAGELFF. The CDR3 DNA reads TGCAGCGTCCGGGGCGGGGCCGGGGAGCTGTTTTTT.

The V and J genes are TRBV6-1 and TRBJ2-1; weak D call: TRBD1 (6 bases). The germline V gene encodes CDR1 MNHNS and CDR2 SASEGT. This CDR3 contains 15 residues. Trimming pared 0 bases from V and 0 bases from J, leaving 6 bases between. The CDR3 loop is CASSEADSSYNEQFF. The CDR3 DNA reads TGTGCCAGCAGTGAAGCGGACAGCTCCTACAATGAGCAGTTCTTC.

This clonotype was detected ten times or more. The chain has TRBV19 and TRBJ1-5; 7 bases are a match to TRBD1. CDR3 length equals 15 residues. The V gene's germline CDR1 is LNHDA and CDR2 SQIVND (reference sequence). Trimming cost V 7 bases and J 0 bases; bases outside gene matches: 6. This chain's CDR3 is CASTGTALSNQPQHF. DNA for the CDR3: TGTGCCAGTACGGGGACAGCCCTTAGCAATCAGCCCCAGCATTTT. Together with reference TRBV19 and TRBJ1-5, the CDR3 gives the full variable domain: DGGITQSPKYLFRKEGQNVTLSCEQNLNHDAMYWYRQDPGQGLRLIYYSQIVNDFQKGDIAEGYSVSREKKESFPLTVTSAQKNPTAFYLCASTGTALSNQPQHFGDGTRLSIL.

This clonotype was observed many times. This chain uses TRBV6-2 or TRBV6-3 with TRBJ2-5, with D possibly TRBD2 on 6 matching bases. Trimming removed 6 bases at V and 8 bases at J, with 28 bases between. Germline assignment: CDR1 MNHEY and CDR2 SVGEGT. The CDR3 length is 17 residues. The CDR3 nucleotides are TGTGCCAGCAGACCCGGGACTGCGAACGCCTATAAGAGAACCCAGTACTTC. Its protein product is CASRPGTANAYKRTQYF.

V and J are TRBV20-1 and TRBJ2-3; no clear D gene. The CDR3 runs to 14 residues. Germline CDR1 DFQATT, CDR2 SNEGSKA (reference sequence). The germline V and J ends were trimmed by 1 base and 0 bases, with 8 bases remaining between them. CDR3 in amino acids: CSARVQTSTDTQYF. DNA of the CDR3: TGCAGTGCTAGAGTTCAGACTAGCACAGATACGCAGTATTTT.